The T cell receptor (beta chain) under discussion was sequenced for a study of T cell repertoires in cytomegalovirus infection. Study context: Public signatures in TCR beta pointed to CMV infection and matching HLA type.

Germline V gene data show CDR1 as SQVTM and CDR2 as ANQGSEA. Trimming cost V 3 bases and J 5 bases, with 13 bases left between them. The CDR3 is 13 residues long. TCRdb passed the reads through MiXCR, listing each CDR3 protein once. The data show 270,000 or so distinct CDR3 sequences, with about 15% seen just once and roughly half held by the top ten. The chain is built from TRBV29-1 and TRBJ2-5; TRBD1 is a possible D gene (6 bases). The specimen sequenced was CD8+ T cells from PBMCs. This clonotype was sampled from a human donor in good health (CMV status not recorded). Some clones in this sample may be carry-over from other donors' samples. For the CDR3, the DNA is TGCAGCGTTGACGGTGGGGGCAGTGAGACCCAGTACTTC. Translation gives CSVDGGGSETQYF.